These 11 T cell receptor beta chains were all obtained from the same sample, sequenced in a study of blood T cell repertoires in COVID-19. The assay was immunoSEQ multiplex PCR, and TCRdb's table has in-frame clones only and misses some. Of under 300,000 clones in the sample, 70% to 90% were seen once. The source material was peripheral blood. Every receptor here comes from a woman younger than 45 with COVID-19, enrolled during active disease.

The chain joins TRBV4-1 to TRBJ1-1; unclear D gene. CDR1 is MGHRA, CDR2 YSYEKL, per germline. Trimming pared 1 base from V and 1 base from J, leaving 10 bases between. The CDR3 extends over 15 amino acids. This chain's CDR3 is CASSQGQVSNTEAFF. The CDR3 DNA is TGCGCCAGCAGCCAAGGCCAGGTCTCGAACACTGAAGCTTTCTTT.

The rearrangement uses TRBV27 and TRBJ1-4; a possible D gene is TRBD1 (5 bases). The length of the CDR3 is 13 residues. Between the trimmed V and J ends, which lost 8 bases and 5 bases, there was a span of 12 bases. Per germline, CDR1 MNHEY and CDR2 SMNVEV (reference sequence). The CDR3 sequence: CASGRRGNEKLFF. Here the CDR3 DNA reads TGTGCCAGCGGACGACGGGGGAATGAAAAACTGTTTTTT.

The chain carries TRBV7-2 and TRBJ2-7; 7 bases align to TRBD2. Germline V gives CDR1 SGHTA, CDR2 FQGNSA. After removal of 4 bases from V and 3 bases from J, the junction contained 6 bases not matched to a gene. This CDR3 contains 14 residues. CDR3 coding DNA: TGTGCCAGCAGCTCTATAGCGGGTAGCTACGAGCAGTACTTC. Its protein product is CASSSIAGSYEQYF.

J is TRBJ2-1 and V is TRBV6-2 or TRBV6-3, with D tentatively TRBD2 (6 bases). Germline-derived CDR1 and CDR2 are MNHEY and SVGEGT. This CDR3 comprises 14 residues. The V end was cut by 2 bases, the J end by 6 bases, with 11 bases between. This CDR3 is CASSYATRLNEQFF. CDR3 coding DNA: TGTGCCAGCAGTTACGCGACTAGACTCAATGAGCAGTTCTTC.

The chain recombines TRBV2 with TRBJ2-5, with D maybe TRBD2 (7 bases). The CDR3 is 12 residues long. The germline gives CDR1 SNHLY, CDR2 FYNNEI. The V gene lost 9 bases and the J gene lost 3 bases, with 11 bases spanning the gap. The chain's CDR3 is CARGGGEETQYF. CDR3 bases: TGTGCCAGAGGAGGGGGGGAAGAGACCCAGTACTTC. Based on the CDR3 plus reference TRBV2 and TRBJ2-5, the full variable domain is EPEVTQTPSHQVTQMGQEVILRCVPISNHLYFYWYRQILGQKVEFLVSFYNNEISEKSEIFDDQFSVERPDGSNFTLKIRSTKLEDSAMYFCARGGGEETQYFGPGTRLLVL.

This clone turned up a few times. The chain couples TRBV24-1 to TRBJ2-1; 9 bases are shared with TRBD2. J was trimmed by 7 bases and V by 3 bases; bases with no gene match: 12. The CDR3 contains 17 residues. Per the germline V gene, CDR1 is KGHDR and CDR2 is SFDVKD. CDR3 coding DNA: TGTGCCACCAGTGATCCCGTAGCGGGGGCCACCGGAAATGAGCAGTTCTTC. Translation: CATSDPVAGATGNEQFF.

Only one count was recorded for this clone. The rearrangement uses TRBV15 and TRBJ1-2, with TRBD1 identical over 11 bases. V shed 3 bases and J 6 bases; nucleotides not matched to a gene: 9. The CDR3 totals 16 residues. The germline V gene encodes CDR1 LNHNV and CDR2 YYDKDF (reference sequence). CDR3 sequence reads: CATSRGYWGQGDGYTF. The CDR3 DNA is TGTGCCACCAGCAGGGGCTATTGGGGACAGGGGGATGGCTACACCTTC.

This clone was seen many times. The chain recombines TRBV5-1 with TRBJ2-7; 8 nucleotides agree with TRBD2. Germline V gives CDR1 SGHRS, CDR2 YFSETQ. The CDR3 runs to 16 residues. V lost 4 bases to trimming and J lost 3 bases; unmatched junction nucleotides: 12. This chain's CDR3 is CASSAREVQGFYEQYF. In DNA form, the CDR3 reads TGCGCCAGCAGCGCGCGGGAGGTCCAGGGCTTCTACGAGCAGTACTTC.

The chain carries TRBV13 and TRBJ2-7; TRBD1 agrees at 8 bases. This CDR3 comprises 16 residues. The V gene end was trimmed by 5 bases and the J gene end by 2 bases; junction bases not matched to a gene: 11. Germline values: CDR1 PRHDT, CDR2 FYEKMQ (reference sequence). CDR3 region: CASSVVSTGVAYEQYF. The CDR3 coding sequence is TGTGCCAGCAGCGTGGTTTCGACAGGGGTCGCCTACGAGCAGTACTTC.

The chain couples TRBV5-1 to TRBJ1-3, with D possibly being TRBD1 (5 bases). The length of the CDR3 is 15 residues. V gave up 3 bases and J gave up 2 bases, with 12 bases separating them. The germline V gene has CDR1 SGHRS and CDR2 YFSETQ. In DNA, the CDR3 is TGCGCCAGCAGCTGGGGGGAATCTACTGGAAACACCATATATTTT. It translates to CASSWGESTGNTIYF.

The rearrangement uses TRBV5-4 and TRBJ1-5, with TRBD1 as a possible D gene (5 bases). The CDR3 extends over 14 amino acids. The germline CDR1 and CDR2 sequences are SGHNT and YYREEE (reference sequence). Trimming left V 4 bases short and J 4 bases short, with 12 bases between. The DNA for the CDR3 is TGTGCCAGCAGCATGATAGGGGAAAATCAGCCCCAGCATTTT. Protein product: CASSMIGENQPQHF.